This TCR beta chain was recovered during a study of neurological immune-mediated disorders. The germline V gene encodes CDR1 LGHDT and CDR2 YNNKEL (reference sequence). Trimming cost V 4 bases and J 6 bases; bases outside gene matches: 10. The CDR3 extends over 16 amino acids. Time point reported: longitudinal time-point 2. It was from 2 million PBMCs stored at -80 C that the unsorted libraries were obtained. TCRdb independently ran MiXCR on the 5' RACE reads; one entry per CDR3 protein. The sample yields about 80,000 distinct CDR3 sequences, nearly 6% seen once. The chain employs TRBV3-1 and TRBJ1-1; the match to TRBD1 covers 11 bases. This TCR was recovered from a woman in her sixties with multiple sclerosis. The sequenced sample was PBMCs. The CDR3: CASSLPQGTGGAEAFF. Here the CDR3 DNA reads TGTGCCAGCAGCCTCCCACAAGGGACAGGGGGGGCTGAAGCTTTCTTT.